These 18 T cell receptor beta chains were all obtained from the same sample, sequenced in a study of T cell clonality in common variable immunodeficiency. Study conclusions and caveats: In common variable immunodeficiency, TCR beta chains reportedly carried fewer deletions and N-nucleotide insertions.

No antigen has been identified for these receptors. Clones were sequenced by immunoSEQ multiplex PCR, and TCRdb holds only the in-frame ones, with some missing. The sample is made up of approximately 24,000 clones, none counted only once. Specimen: peripheral blood mononuclear cells. These TCRs come from a human donor with common variable immunodeficiency.

Comments on this clone: Read sequence stops 3 residues before the CDR3 end, and the germline J gene provides the missing end. The genes are TRBV7-9 and TRBJ2-5; TRBD1 is a possible D gene (6 bases). This CDR3 contains 13 residues. Germline-derived CDR1 and CDR2 are SEHNR and FQNEAQ (reference sequence). Trimming shortened V by 5 bases and J by 1 base, and 8 bases separated the two germline ends. The CDR3 sequence: CASSPDSQETQYF. The CDR3 bases that were read are TGTGCCAGCAGCCCGGACAGCCAAGAGACC.

This clone was observed a handful of times. The read falls 3 residues short of the CDR3 end, and the missing part is taken from the germline J gene. The chain carries TRBV2 and TRBJ1-1; D may be TRBD1 (6 bases). The CDR3 sequence is 13 residues long. Per the germline V gene, CDR1 is SNHLY and CDR2 is FYNNEI. The V end lost 3 bases, the J end lost 3 bases, and 8 bases lay between the germline ends. The CDR3 loop reads CASSETGYTEAFF. CDR3 DNA, as far as it was read: TGTGCCAGCAGTGAGACAGGTTACACTGAA. The full variable domain, its missing parts supplied by reference TRBV2 and TRBJ1-1, is EPEVTQTPSHQVTQMGQEVILRCVPISNHLYFYWYRQILGQKVEFLVSFYNNEISEKSEIFDDQFSVERPDGSNFTLKIRSTKLEDSAMYFCASSETGYTEAFFGQGTRLTVV.

In its sample, this clone was seen a few times. The observed sequence ends 3 residues before the CDR3 terminus, with the missing tail filled in from the germline J gene. The chain employs TRBV11-2 and TRBJ2-1; D perhaps matches TRBD2 (5 bases). Looked up from germline, CDR1 is SGHAT and CDR2 is FQNNGV. Between the trimmed V and J ends, which lost 3 bases and 5 bases, there was a span of 11 bases. This CDR3 has 14 amino acids. The CDR3 sequence is CASSFRTENNEQFF. Incomplete CDR3 DNA: TGTGCCAGCAGCTTCCGGACTGAAAACAATGAG.

This clone was seen repeatedly, ten times or more. From the germline J gene comes the end of the CDR3, since the read stops 3 residues before it. V usage is TRBV19 and J usage is TRBJ2-1; possibly TRBD1 for D (5 bases). Germline V lookup: CDR1 LNHDA, CDR2 SQIVND (reference sequence). Trimming shortened V by 6 bases and J by 1 base, and 7 bases separated the two germline ends. CDR3 length equals 13 residues. CDR3 bases read: TGTGCCAGTAGCGGACAATCCTACAATGAG. Translation gives CASSGQSYNE. The CDR3 reads in full as CASSGQSYNEQFF.

Details on this clone: The read terminates 3 residues before the CDR3 end, so the remaining end is supplied by the germline J gene. The gene calls are TRBV16 and TRBJ1-2, with 7 bases identical to TRBD1. J gave up 3 bases and V 4 bases, and 5 bases lay outside the gene matches. Germline V CDR1 and CDR2: KGHSY, FQNENV. The CDR3 contains 14 residues. The CDR3 bases that were read are TGTGCCAGCAGCCCACCGGACAGGTACTATGGC. This gives the protein CASSPPDRYYG. The whole CDR3 protein reads CASSPPDRYYGYTF.

This clone was picked up a small number of times. The CDR3 end is not reached by the read, which stops 3 residues before it; the germline J gene fills it in. The chain carries TRBV30 and TRBJ1-2; possible D gene TRBD1, 5 bases. The CDR3 loop spans 14 amino acids. Germline loops: CDR1 GTSNPN, CDR2 SVGIG (reference sequence). This CDR3 reads CAWIAGGRERGYTF. Incomplete CDR3 DNA: TGTGCCTGGATAGCTGGAGGCAGGGAGAGGGGC.

Concerning this clone itself: The read gets to within 3 residues of the CDR3 end, and the germline J gene fills in the rest. The rearrangement uses TRBV19 and TRBJ1-2, with D tentatively TRBD1 (5 bases). This CDR3 contains 12 residues. Germline V lookup: CDR1 LNHDA, CDR2 SQIVND (reference sequence). The V end lost 5 bases, the J end lost 3 bases, and 7 bases lay between the germline ends. The CDR3 reads CASSGTYYGYTF. The sequenced part of the CDR3 DNA is TGTGCCAGTAGTGGGACTTACTATGGC.

This clone was detected only a few times. The sequence runs out 3 residues before the end of the CDR3; the remainder is reconstructed from the germline J gene. The chain uses TRBV2 and TRBJ1-3; D perhaps matches TRBD1 (6 bases). Trimming stripped 6 bases from V and 2 bases from J, with 11 bases between. This CDR3 comprises 14 residues. Germline-derived CDR1 and CDR2 are SNHLY and FYNNEI. The CDR3 DNA, read in part, is TGTGCCAGCAGAGAACAGGGAGCTGGAAACACC. As protein: CASREQGAGNT. The full-length CDR3 reads as CASREQGAGNTIYF.

CDR3 protein: CASRSSGGVYEQYF. The CDR3 bases that were read are TGTGCCAGCAGATCTAGCGGGGGGGTCTACGAG. J is TRBJ2-7 and V is TRBV7-2; 12 bases are shared with TRBD2. The read stops 3 residues short of the end of the CDR3; the missing end is completed from the germline J gene. J was trimmed by 3 bases and V by 6 bases; bases with no gene match: 3. The CDR3 sequence is 14 residues long. Germline V CDR1 and CDR2: SGHTA, FQGNSA.

The part of the CDR3 DNA that was read is TGTGCCTGGAGTGAGCTACAGGGTGGAAGCAATCAGCCC. This translates into CAWSELQGGSNQP. The entire CDR3 reads CAWSELQGGSNQPQHF. V usage is TRBV30 and J usage is TRBJ1-5; D may be TRBD1 (6 bases). The read falls 3 residues short of the CDR3 end, and the missing part is taken from the germline J gene. Germline V lookup: CDR1 GTSNPN, CDR2 SVGIG (reference sequence). The V end was cut by 1 base, the J end by 1 base, with 14 bases between. The CDR3 sequence is 16 residues long.

The chain's CDR3 is CASSPRTADQPQHF. The DNA read from the CDR3 is TGTGCCAGCAGCCCACGGACAGCTGATCAGCCC. The chain uses TRBV7-8 and TRBJ1-5, with a tentative D call TRBD1 (6 bases). The CDR3 goes on 3 residues after the read ends, and that part is filled in from the germline J gene. The CDR3 totals 14 residues. CDR1 is SGHVS and CDR2 is FQNEAQ in the germline V gene. Trimming removed 5 bases from V and 5 bases from J, with 13 bases in between.

This clone was recorded many times. The covered CDR3 bases are TGTGCCAGCAGCTTAGCTACAGGCCGGAACACCGGGGAG. It specifies CASSLATGRNTGE. The full CDR3 protein is CASSLATGRNTGELFF. The chain links TRBV7-8 to TRBJ2-2, with D possibly matching TRBD1 (5 bases). The read is 3 residues too short to cover the CDR3 end, so that end is filled in from the germline J gene. This CDR3 contains 16 residues. Per the germline V gene, CDR1 is SGHVS and CDR2 is FQNEAQ. V was trimmed by 0 bases and J by 1 base, leaving 9 bases between them. The entire variable domain, with the rest obtained from reference TRBV7-8 and TRBJ2-2, is as follows: GAGVSQSPRYKVAKRGQDVALRCDPISGHVSLFWYQQALGQGPEFLTYFQNEAQLDKSGLPSDRFFAERPEGSVSTLKIQRTQQEDSAVYLCASSLATGRNTGELFFGEGSRLTVL.

For this clone: Sequencing ends 3 residues short of the CDR3 end; the germline J gene provides the rest. This chain uses TRBV19 with TRBJ2-7, with D possibly matching TRBD1 (6 bases). With 5 bases removed from V and 5 bases from J, the gap between germline ends came to 16 bases. CDR1 and CDR2 from the germline V gene are LNHDA and SQIVND (reference sequence). This CDR3 is 14 amino acids long. The CDR3 loop is CASSLRWGPDEQYF. The DNA read from the CDR3 is TGTGCCAGTAGTCTCCGTTGGGGGCCGGACGAG.

Within the sample, this clone is medium-sized (0.01 to 0.1%). The CDR3 bases that were read are TGTGCCAGCAGCCAAGACGGCCAGCGT. It specifies CASSQDGQR. The entire CDR3 reads CASSQDGQRQYF. The chain uses TRBV14 and TRBJ2-4; D not certain. Coverage ceases 3 residues before the CDR3 finishes, and the germline J gene fills in the end. CDR3 size: 12 residues. CDR1 is SGHDN and CDR2 is FVKESK in the germline V gene.

This clone was observed a few times. The CDR3 goes on 3 residues after the read ends, and that part is filled in from the germline J gene. This chain links TRBV5-1 with TRBJ2-5; 10 bases map to TRBD2. Germline-derived CDR1 and CDR2 are SGHRS and YFSETQ. V shed 4 bases, J shed 2 bases, and the junction held 5 bases outside the gene matches. This CDR3 is built from 15 residues. Incomplete CDR3 DNA: TGCGCCAGCAGCCCTCTAGCGGGAGTGCAAGAGACC. It is translated as CASSPLAGVQET. The full-length CDR3 reads as CASSPLAGVQETQYF.

This clone was counted only a few times. The read ends 3 residues before the CDR3 terminus; that terminus is restored from the germline J gene. The chain uses TRBV7-9 and TRBJ2-1; 7 bases align to TRBD1. Germline V CDR1 and CDR2: SEHNR, FQNEAQ (reference sequence). Losses at the gene ends were 4 bases for V and 3 bases for J; bases not matched to a gene: 3. The CDR3 extends over 14 amino acids. The CDR3 sequence is CASSYRQGYNEQFF. CDR3 bases read: TGTGCCAGCAGCTACCGACAGGGCTACAATGAG.

This clone was observed at least ten times. The CDR3 end falls 3 residues outside the read, so it is completed with the germline J gene. This chain uses TRBV7-9 with TRBJ2-7, with D possibly being TRBD2 (6 bases). The CDR3 spans 13 residues. V lost 4 bases and J 6 bases, leaving 13 bases between the germline ends. Looked up from germline, CDR1 is SEHNR and CDR2 is FQNEAQ (reference sequence). The part of the CDR3 DNA that was read is TGTGCCAGCAGCTCGTCGGTGGAGGGCGAG. It yields the protein CASSSSVEGE. The entire CDR3 sequence reads CASSSSVEGEQYF.

This clone was counted many times. Read coverage stops 3 residues before the CDR3 terminus; the germline J gene supplies the remainder. The chain carries TRBV5-1 and TRBJ1-2; 7 bases fit TRBD1. The CDR3 loop spans 15 amino acids. Looked up from germline, CDR1 is SGHRS and CDR2 is YFSETQ. Losses at the gene ends were 0 bases for V and 4 bases for J; bases not matched to a gene: 6. This chain's CDR3 is CASSLEQGRGYGYTF. The CDR3 DNA, read in part, is TGCGCCAGCAGCTTGGAACAGGGGAGGGGCTATGGC. Using reference TRBV5-1 and TRBJ1-2 for the parts outside the CDR3, the full variable domain is KAGVTQTPRYLIKTRGQQVTLSCSPISGHRSVSWYQQTPGQGLQFLFEYFSETQRNKGNFPGRFSGRQFSNSRSEMNVSTLELGDSALYLCASSLEQGRGYGYTFGSGTRLTVV.